These 14 T cell receptor beta chains share one sample of origin, sequenced in a study of graft-versus-host responses after intestinal transplantation. Method: immunoSEQ multiplex PCR; TCRdb's copy keeps in-frame clones and lacks some. The data show approximately 9,400 clones, approximately 90% seen once. The source was PBMCs, collected just over 240 days after intestinal transplant. The receptors shown here come from a human patient who received an intestinal transplant, so some T cells may come from the graft donor.

This clone is large by share. The CDR3 sequence is CATSTDRVGGYTF. CDR3 coding DNA: TGTGCCACCAGCACAGACAGGGTGGGTGGCTACACCTTC. V usage is TRBV15 and J usage is TRBJ1-2, with TRBD1 matching over 7 bases. Germline CDR1 reads LNHNV; CDR2 reads YYDKDF (reference sequence). V shed 4 bases and J 7 bases; nucleotides not matched to a gene: 6. CDR3 length: 13 residues.

The chain has TRBV5-1 and TRBJ2-7; the D is unclear. The germline gives CDR1 SGHRS, CDR2 YFSETQ. This CDR3 is built from 12 residues. Trimming took 2 bases from V and 0 from J, leaving 3 bases between them. CDR3: CASSFSSYEQYF. The DNA for the CDR3 is TGCGCCAGCAGCTTTAGCTCCTACGAGCAGTACTTC.

This chain connects TRBV4-3 to TRBJ1-3; 7 bases line up with TRBD1. The CDR3 is made up of 16 amino acids. The V segment lost 0 bases and the J segment 3 bases; nucleotides outside the gene matches: 5. The germline gives CDR1 LGHNA, CDR2 YSLEER. The CDR3 bases are TGCGCCAGCAGCCAAGATAGGGGGCAAGGTGGAAACACCATATATTTT. Translating it yields CASSQDRGQGGNTIYF.

The chain combines TRBV7-2 with TRBJ2-1; 7 positions match TRBD1. The V and J ends lost 5 bases and 15 bases, in that order; junction bases with no gene match: 13. The CDR3 loop spans 13 amino acids. Germline CDR1 reads SGHTA; CDR2 reads FQGNSA. CDR3 sequence reads: CASSTGQASSRFF. CDR3 sequence (DNA): TGTGCCAGCAGCACCGGACAGGCTTCAAGTCGGTTCTTC. Variable domain in full (rest from reference TRBV7-2 and TRBJ2-1): GAGVSQSPSNKVTEKGKDVELRCDPISGHTALYWYRQSLGQGLEFLIYFQGNSAPDKSGLPSDRFSAERTGGSVSTLTIQRTQQEDSAVYLCASSTGQASSRFFGPGTRLTVL.

The rearrangement joins TRBV27 to TRBJ2-1; 7 bases map to TRBD2. The germline CDR1 and CDR2 sequences are MNHEY and SMNVEV (reference sequence). The CDR3 contains 19 residues. V gave up 4 bases and J gave up 6 bases; unmatched junction bases: 21. The CDR3 coding sequence is TGTGCCAGCAGTTCGACCCTCGGGGAGCTAGCGGTCCCCGGCAATGAGCAGTTCTTC. Translating gives CASSSTLGELAVPGNEQFF.

The rearrangement uses TRBV6-6 and TRBJ2-7, with TRBD2 matching 7 bases. This CDR3 comprises 15 residues. V gave up 6 bases and J gave up 0 bases; unmatched junction bases: 8. Germline CDR1 and CDR2: MNHNY and SVGAGI (reference sequence). The CDR3 loop is CASRPQRGGSYEQYF. For the CDR3, the DNA is TGTGCCAGCAGGCCCCAGCGCGGGGGCTCCTACGAGCAGTACTTC.

The V call is TRBV5-1, the J call TRBJ2-5; D unclear. Between the trimmed V and J ends, which lost 1 base and 2 bases, there was a span of 12 bases. The CDR3 is made up of 15 amino acids. Germline CDR1 SGHRS, CDR2 YFSETQ. Here the CDR3 DNA reads TGCGCCAGCAGCTTGACAGAGGTGGTTCAAGAGACCCAGTACTTC. This sequence encodes CASSLTEVVQETQYF. Drawing the rest from reference TRBV5-1 and TRBJ2-5, the complete variable domain is KAGVTQTPRYLIKTRGQQVTLSCSPISGHRSVSWYQQTPGQGLQFLFEYFSETQRNKGNFPGRFSGRQFSNSRSEMNVSTLELGDSALYLCASSLTEVVQETQYFGPGTRLLVL.

V gene TRBV14 combines with J gene TRBJ2-1; the match to TRBD1 covers 8 bases. After removal of 2 bases from V and 3 bases from J, the junction contained 3 bases not matched to a gene. The CDR3 covers 15 residues. Germline lookup yields CDR1 SGHDN and CDR2 FVKESK. CDR3 amino acids: CASSQLQGDYNEQFF. In DNA, the CDR3 is TGTGCCAGCAGCCAACTACAGGGGGACTACAATGAGCAGTTCTTC. Together with reference TRBV14 and TRBJ2-1, the CDR3 gives the full variable domain: EAGVTQFPSHSVIEKGQTVTLRCDPISGHDNLYWYRRVMGKEIKFLLHFVKESKQDESGMPNNRFLAERTGGTYSTLKVQPAELEDSGVYFCASSQLQGDYNEQFFGPGTRLTVL.

The gene calls are TRBV15 and TRBJ2-7; D ambiguous. The CDR3 is 15 amino acids. V was shortened by 1 base and J by 3 bases, with 13 bases between the two germline ends. In germline, CDR1 is LNHNV, CDR2 YYDKDF (reference sequence). DNA of the CDR3: TGTGCCACCAGCAGAGGGGCCTTTCACGGCTACGAGCAGTACTTC. Translation: CATSRGAFHGYEQYF.

V is TRBV4-1 and J is TRBJ1-5; maybe TRBD1 (5 bases). The CDR3 has 15 residues. Germline V gene lookup returns CDR1 MGHRA and CDR2 YSYEKL. The V end was cut by 0 bases, the J end by 2 bases, with 8 bases between. CDR3 region: CASSQDPRGNQPQHF. The CDR3 region has the DNA TGCGCCAGCAGCCAAGATCCCAGGGGCAATCAGCCCCAGCATTTT.

The chain recombines TRBV6-6 with TRBJ1-2; no reliable D call. The ends were cut back, 8 bases at V and 1 base at J, with 5 bases in the middle. CDR1 is MNHNY, CDR2 SVGAGI, per germline (reference sequence). The CDR3 has 11 residues. The CDR3 sequence: CASRYNYGYTF. As DNA, the CDR3 is TGTGCCAGCCGATATAACTATGGCTACACCTTC.

A word on this clone: Sequence at one end of the junction differs from germline and may be a read error. This chain links TRBV7-8 with TRBJ1-2; TRBD1 aligns across 9 bases. The CDR3 consists of 14 residues. The germline CDR1 and CDR2 sequences are SGHVS and FQNEAQ. The CDR3 coding sequence is TGTGCCAGCAGCTCGCCGGCTACAGGGGGCGCTGAGGCCTTC. It specifies CASSSPATGGAEAF.

This chain uses TRBV29-1 with TRBJ1-5, with TRBD1 matching over 10 bases. Germline CDR1 reads SQVTM; CDR2 reads ANQGSEA. This CDR3 comprises 13 residues. J gave up 5 bases and V 3 bases, and 1 base lay outside the gene matches. Here the CDR3 reads CSVETGGDQPQHF. The CDR3 nucleotides read TGCAGCGTTGAGACAGGGGGCGATCAGCCCCAGCATTTT.

V usage is TRBV2 and J usage is TRBJ2-3; D may match TRBD1 or TRBD2 (5 bases each). This CDR3 is 16 amino acids long. The ends were cut back, 10 bases at V and 4 bases at J, with 24 bases in the middle. Germline CDR1 reads SNHLY; CDR2 reads FYNNEI. This CDR3 is CAIPINPAGAPDTQYF. The CDR3 DNA reads as TGTGCCATTCCCATCAACCCAGCCGGGGCCCCAGATACGCAGTATTTT.